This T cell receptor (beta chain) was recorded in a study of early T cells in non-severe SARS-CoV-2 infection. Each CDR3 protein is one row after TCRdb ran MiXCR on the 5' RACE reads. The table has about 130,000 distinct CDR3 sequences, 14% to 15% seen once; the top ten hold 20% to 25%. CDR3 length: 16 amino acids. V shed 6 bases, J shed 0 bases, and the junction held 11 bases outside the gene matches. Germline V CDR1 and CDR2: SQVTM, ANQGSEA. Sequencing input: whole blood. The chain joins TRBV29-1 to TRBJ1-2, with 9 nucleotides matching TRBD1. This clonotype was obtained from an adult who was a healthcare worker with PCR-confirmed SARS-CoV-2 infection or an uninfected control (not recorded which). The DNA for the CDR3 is TGCAGCGTGATCCCCGGGACAGGGAGCGCTAACTATGGCTACACCTTC. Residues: CSVIPGTGSANYGYTF. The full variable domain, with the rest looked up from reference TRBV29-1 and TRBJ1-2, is SAVISQKPSRDICQRGTSLTIQCQVDSQVTMMFWYRQQPGQSLTLIATANQGSEATYESGFVIDKFPISRPNLTFSTLTVSNMSPEDSSIYLCSVIPGTGSANYGYTFGSGTRLTVV.